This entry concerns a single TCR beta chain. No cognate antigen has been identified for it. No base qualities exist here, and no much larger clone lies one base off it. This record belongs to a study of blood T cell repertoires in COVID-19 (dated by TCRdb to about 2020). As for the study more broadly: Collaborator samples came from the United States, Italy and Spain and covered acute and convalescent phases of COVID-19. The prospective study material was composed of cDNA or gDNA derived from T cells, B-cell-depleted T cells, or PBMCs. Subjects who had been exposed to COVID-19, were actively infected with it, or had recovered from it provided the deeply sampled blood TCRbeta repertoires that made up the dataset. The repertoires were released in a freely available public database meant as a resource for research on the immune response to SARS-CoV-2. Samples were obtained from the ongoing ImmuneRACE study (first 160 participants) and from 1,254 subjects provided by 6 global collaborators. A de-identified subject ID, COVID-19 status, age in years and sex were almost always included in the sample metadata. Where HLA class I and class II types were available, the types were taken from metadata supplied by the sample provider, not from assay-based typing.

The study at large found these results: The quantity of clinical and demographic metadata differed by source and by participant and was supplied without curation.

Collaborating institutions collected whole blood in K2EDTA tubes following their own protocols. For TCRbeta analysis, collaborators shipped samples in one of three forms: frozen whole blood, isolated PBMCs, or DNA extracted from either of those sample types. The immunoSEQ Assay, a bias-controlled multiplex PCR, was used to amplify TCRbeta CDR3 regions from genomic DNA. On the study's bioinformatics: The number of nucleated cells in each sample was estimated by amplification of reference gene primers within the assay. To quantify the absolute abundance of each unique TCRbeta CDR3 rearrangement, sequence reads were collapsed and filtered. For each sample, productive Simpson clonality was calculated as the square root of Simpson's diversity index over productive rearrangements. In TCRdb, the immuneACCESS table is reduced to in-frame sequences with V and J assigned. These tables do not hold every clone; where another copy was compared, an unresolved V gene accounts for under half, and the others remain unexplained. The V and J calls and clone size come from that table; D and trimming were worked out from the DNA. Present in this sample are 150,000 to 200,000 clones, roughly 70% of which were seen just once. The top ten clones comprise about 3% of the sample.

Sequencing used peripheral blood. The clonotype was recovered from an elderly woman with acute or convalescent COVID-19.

The CDR3 here reads CASSGAGVAGGFNEQFF. The nucleotide sequence is TGTGCCAGCAGTGGGGCCGGGGTAGCGGGAGGGTTTAATGAGCAGTTCTTC. This chain joins TRBV6-1 to TRBJ2-1; 11 bases in between match TRBD2. From a lookup of the germline V gene, CDR1 and CDR2 are MNHNS and SASEGT. The CDR3 covers 17 residues, taking in both the cysteine and the phenylalanine. CDR3 DNA only is kept here, 51 bases in frame from base 1. Trimmed from V: 4 bases; trimmed from J: 7 bases; junction bases lacking a gene match: 12.